Listed below are T cell receptor beta chains from one sample, sequenced in a study of blood T cells in healthy people across ages. TCRdb independently ran MiXCR on the 5' RACE reads; one entry per CDR3 protein. The data contain some 1.8 million distinct CDR3 sequences, about two fifths of them singletons. Sequenced material: blood. Receptors originate from a human donor in good health. Both conserved end residues are part of each CDR3. Fields, in order: D gene, clone size, J gene, V gene, CDR3 DNA, CDR3 protein. The D gene is left open where the match is weak. For some rows the clone size is stated as once, few or many, or as a class when expanded; others skip it.

-	few	TRBJ2-1	TRBV12-3/TRBV12-4	TGTGCCAGCAGTTTTCGGTGGGATGAGCAGTTCTTC	CASSFRWDEQFF
TRBD1	few	TRBJ2-5	TRBV5-1	TGCGCCAGCAGCTTCGGGACAGGGGCGTACGAGACCCAGTACTTC	CASSFGTGAYETQYF
-	-	TRBJ1-2	TRBV11-2	TGTGCCAGCAGCTTAGGAACACGGGTAACCTATGGCTACACCTTC	CASSLGTRVTYGYTF
TRBD2	-	TRBJ2-3	TRBV29-1	TGCAGCGTTGATAGGGTGTTTGGGACTAGCGGTTCGAGAGATAGCACAGATACGCAGTATTTT	CSVDRVFGTSGSRDSTDTQYF
-	few	TRBJ2-1	TRBV7-7	TGTGCTAGCAGCTTGACCGCGGGGGCCGATGAGCAGTTCTTC	CASSLTAGADEQFF
TRBD1	-	TRBJ1-5	TRBV6-1	TGTGCCAACGGACAGGGGGCGAATAGTGAGCCCCAGCATTTT	CANGQGANSEPQHF
-	-	TRBJ2-7	TRBV24-1	TGTGCCACCAGTGACTGGAGACAGGATCCCTACGAGCAGTACTTC	CATSDWRQDPYEQYF
-	-	TRBJ1-5	TRBV28	TGTGCCAGCAGTTCCCTCGCCGTTAGCAATCAGCCCCAGCATTTT	CASSSLAVSNQPQHF
-	-	TRBJ2-3	TRBV5-1	TGCGCCAGCAGCGGAGGACAGCTCGGCACAGATACGCAGTATTTT	CASSGGQLGTDTQYF
-	-	TRBJ2-5	TRBV7-3	TGTGCCAGCAGCAACTGGGGGCAAGAGACCAAGTACTTC	CASSNWGQETKYF
TRBD1	-	TRBJ2-1	TRBV20-1	TGCAGTGCTACGCCGGGACAGGGGAGGAATGAGCAGTTCTTC	CSATPGQGRNEQFF
-	-	TRBJ2-5	TRBV20-1	TGCAGTGGGGCGGACACAATAGAGACCCAGTACTTC	CSGADTIETQYF
-	-	TRBJ2-5	TRBV29-1	TGCAGCGTTGCGGGCAGGGGAGAGACCCAGTACTTC	CSVAGRGETQYF
TRBD1	-	TRBJ1-2	TRBV28	TGTGCCAGTCAGACAGGGTACTATGGCTACACCTTC	CASQTGYYGYTF
TRBD2	-	TRBJ2-3	TRBV7-3	TGTGCCAGCAGCTACTTAGCGGGGGGTGGGTCAGATACGCAGTATTTT	CASSYLAGGGSDTQYF
TRBD2	few	TRBJ2-1	TRBV4-1	TGCGCCAGCAGCCAGTATTTAGCGGGGAGCTCCTACAATGAGCAGTTCTTC	CASSQYLAGSSYNEQFF